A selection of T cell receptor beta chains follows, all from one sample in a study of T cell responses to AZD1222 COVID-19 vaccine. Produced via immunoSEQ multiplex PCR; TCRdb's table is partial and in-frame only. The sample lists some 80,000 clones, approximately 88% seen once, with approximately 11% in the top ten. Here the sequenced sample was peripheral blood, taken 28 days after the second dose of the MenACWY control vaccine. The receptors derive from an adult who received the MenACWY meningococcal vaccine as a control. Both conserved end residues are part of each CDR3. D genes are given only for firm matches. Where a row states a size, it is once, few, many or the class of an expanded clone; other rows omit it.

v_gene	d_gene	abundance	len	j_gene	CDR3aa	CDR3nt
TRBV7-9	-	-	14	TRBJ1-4	CASSTGSSNEKLFF	TGTGCCAGCAGTACGGGGAGTTCTAATGAAAAACTGTTTTTT
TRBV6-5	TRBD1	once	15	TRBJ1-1	CASRSDRGINTEAFF	TGTGCCAGCAGGTCGGACAGGGGGATCAACACTGAAGCTTTCTTT
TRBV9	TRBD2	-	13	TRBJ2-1	CASSWTSGVEQFF	TGTGCCAGCAGTTGGACTAGCGGGGTTGAGCAGTTCTTC
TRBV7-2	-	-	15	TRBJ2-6	CASSLEASGANVLTF	TGTGCCAGCAGCTTAGAGGCCTCTGGGGCCAACGTCCTGACTTTC
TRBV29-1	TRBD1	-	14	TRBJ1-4	CSVLDRGTNEKLFF	TGCAGCGTACTGGACAGGGGGACTAATGAAAAACTGTTTTTT
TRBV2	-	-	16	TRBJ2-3	CASNSLRGPRTDTQYF	TGTGCCAGCAATTCCCTTCGGGGGCCGCGCACAGATACGCAGTATTTT
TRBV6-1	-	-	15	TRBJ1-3	CASSERVQSGNTIYF	TGTGCCAGCAGTGAGCGGGTTCAGAGTGGAAACACCATATATTTT
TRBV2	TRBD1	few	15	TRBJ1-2	CASSEQLRQGAGYTF	TGTGCCAGCAGCGAGCAACTACGACAGGGGGCAGGCTACACCTTC
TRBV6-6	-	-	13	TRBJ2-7	CATSGTATYEQYF	TGTGCCACCTCCGGGACCGCAACGTACGAGCAGTACTTC
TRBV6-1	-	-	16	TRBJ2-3	CASSEGSGVSTDTQYF	TGTGCCAGCAGTGAAGGATCGGGGGTTAGCACAGATACGCAGTATTTT
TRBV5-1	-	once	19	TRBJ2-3	CASSPKGSATPTSTDTQYF	TGCGCCAGCAGCCCTAAAGGTTCTGCCACTCCTACTAGCACAGATACGCAGTATTTT
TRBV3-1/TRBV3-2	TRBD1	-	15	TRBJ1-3	CASSRGTGDGNTIYF	TGTGCCAGCAGCCGTGGGACAGGGGACGGAAACACCATATATTTT
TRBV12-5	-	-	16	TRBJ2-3	CASGLVLAPGTDTQYF	TGTGCTAGTGGTTTGGTACTGGCCCCTGGCACAGATACGCAGTATTTT
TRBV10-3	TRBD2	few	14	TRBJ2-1	CAISGTSGDNEQFF	TGTGCCATCAGTGGGACTAGCGGGGACAATGAGCAGTTCTTC
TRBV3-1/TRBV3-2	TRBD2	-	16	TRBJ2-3	CASRLSGGLNTDTQYF	TGTGCCAGCAGGCTTAGCGGGGGGCTTAACACAGATACGCAGTATTTT
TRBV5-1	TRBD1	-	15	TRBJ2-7	CASSLEAGGIYEQYF	TGCGCCAGCAGCTTGGAGGCAGGGGGCATCTACGAGCAGTACTTC
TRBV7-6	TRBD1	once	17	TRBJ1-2	CASSLGIPGGLDYGYTF	TGTGCCAGCAGCTTAGGGATTCCAGGGGGCCTGGACTATGGCTACACCTTC
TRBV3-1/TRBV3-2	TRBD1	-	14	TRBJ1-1	CASSRDREGTEAFF	TGTGCCAGCAGTAGGGACAGGGAGGGGACTGAAGCTTTCTTT
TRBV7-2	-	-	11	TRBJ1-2	CASSSRYGYTF	TGTGCCAGCAGCTCCCGCTATGGCTACACCTTC
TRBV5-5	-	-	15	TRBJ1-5	CASSSAWGWDQPQHF	TGTGCCAGCAGCTCGGCGTGGGGGTGGGATCAGCCCCAGCATTTT
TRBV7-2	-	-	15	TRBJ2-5	CASSWESTSQETQYF	TGTGCCAGCAGCTGGGAGTCGACCTCCCAGGAGACCCAGTACTTC
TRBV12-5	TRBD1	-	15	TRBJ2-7	CASGLDRGLSYEQYF	TGTGCTAGTGGTTTGGACAGGGGATTATCCTACGAGCAGTACTTC
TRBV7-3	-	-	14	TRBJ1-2	CASSLRLGFNGYTF	TGTGCCAGCAGCTTAAGGTTAGGGTTTAATGGCTACACCTTC
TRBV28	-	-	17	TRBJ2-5	CASSLDPRRNPKETQYF	TGTGCCAGCTCCTTAGACCCTCGGCGCAACCCTAAAGAGACCCAGTACTTC
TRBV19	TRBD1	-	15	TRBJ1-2	CASSNPGTGGGGYTF	TGTGCCAGTAGTAACCCCGGGACAGGGGGAGGAGGCTACACCTTC
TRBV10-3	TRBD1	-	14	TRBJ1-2	CAISEGGGNYGYTF	TGTGCCATCAGTGAAGGGGGCGGGAACTATGGCTACACCTTC
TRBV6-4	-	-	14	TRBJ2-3	CASSEGWSTDTQYF	TGTGCCAGCAGTGAGGGGTGGAGCACAGATACGCAGTATTTT